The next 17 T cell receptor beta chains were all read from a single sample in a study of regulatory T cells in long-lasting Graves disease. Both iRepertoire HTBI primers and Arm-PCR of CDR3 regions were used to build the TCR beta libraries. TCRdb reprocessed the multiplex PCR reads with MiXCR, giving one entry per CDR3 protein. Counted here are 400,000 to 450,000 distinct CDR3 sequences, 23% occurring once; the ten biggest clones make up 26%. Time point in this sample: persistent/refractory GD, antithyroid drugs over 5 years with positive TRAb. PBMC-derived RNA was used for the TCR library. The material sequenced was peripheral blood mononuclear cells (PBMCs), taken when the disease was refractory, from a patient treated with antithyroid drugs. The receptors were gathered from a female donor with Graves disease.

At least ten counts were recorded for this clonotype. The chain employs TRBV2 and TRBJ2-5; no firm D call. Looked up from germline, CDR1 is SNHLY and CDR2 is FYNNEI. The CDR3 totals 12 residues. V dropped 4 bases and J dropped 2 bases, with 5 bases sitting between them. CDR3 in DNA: TGTGCCAGCAGTGCGGTGCAAGAGACCCAGTACTTC. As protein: CASSAVQETQYF.

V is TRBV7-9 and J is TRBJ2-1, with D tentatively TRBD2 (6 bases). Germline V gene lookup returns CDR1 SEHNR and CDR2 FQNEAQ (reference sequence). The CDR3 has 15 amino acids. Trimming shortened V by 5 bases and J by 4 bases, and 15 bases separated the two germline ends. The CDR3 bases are TGTGCCAGCAGCCGGTCCGGCGGGGAATACAATGAGCAGTTCTTC. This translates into CASSRSGGEYNEQFF. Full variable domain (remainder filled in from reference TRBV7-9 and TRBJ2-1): DTGVSQNPRHKITKRGQNVTFRCDPISEHNRLYWYRQTLGQGPEFLTYFQNEAQLEKSRLLSDRFSAERPKGSFSTLEIQRTEQGDSAMYLCASSRSGGEYNEQFFGPGTRLTVL.

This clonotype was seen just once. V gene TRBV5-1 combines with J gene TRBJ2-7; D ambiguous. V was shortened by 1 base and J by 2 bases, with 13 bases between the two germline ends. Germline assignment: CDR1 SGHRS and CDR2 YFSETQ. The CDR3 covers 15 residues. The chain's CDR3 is CASSLNVETTYEQYF. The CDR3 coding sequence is TGCGCCAGCAGCTTGAATGTTGAAACCACCTACGAGCAGTACTTC. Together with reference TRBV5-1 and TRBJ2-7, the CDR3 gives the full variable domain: KAGVTQTPRYLIKTRGQQVTLSCSPISGHRSVSWYQQTPGQGLQFLFEYFSETQRNKGNFPGRFSGRQFSNSRSEMNVSTLELGDSALYLCASSLNVETTYEQYFGPGTRLTVT.

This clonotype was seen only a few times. CDR3 amino acids: CSAIYFAANYGYTF. For the CDR3, the DNA is TGCAGTGCTATTTACTTCGCAGCTAACTATGGCTACACCTTC. The V call is TRBV20-1, the J call TRBJ1-2; D uncertain. Germline CDR1 DFQATT, CDR2 SNEGSKA (reference sequence). There are 14 residues in the CDR3. Trimming took off 4 bases at V and 0 bases at J, with 12 bases between the two ends.

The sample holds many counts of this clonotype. Here the CDR3 DNA reads TGTGCCAGCAGTACGGGAAGACCAAACTACGAGCAGTACTTC. Translation gives CASSTGRPNYEQYF. This chain joins TRBV6-1 and TRBJ2-7; D may be TRBD2 (5 bases). Trimming left V 5 bases short and J 3 bases short, with 14 bases between. CDR3 length equals 14 residues. CDR1 MNHNS and CDR2 SASEGT come from the germline V gene.

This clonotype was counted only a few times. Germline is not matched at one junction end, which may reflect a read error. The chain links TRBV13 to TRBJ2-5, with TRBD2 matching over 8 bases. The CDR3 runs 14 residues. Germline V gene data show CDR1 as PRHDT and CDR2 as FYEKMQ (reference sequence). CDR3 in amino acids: CASSSPAGEETQYF. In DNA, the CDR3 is TGTGCCAGCAGCTCCCCAGCGGGAGAAGAGACCCAATACTTC.

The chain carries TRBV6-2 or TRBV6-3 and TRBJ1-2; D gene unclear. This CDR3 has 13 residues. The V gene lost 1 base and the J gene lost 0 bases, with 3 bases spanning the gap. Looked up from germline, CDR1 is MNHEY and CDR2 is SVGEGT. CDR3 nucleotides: TGTGCCAGCAGTTACTTATCTAACTATGGCTACACCTTC. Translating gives CASSYLSNYGYTF.

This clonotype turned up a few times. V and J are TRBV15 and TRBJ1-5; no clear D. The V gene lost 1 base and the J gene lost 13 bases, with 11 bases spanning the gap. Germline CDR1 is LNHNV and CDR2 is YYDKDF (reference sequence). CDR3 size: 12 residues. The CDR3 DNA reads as TGTGCCACCAGCAGAGTCGCAGGACCGCAGCATTTT. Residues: CATSRVAGPQHF. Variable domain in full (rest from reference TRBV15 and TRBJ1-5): DAMVIQNPRYQVTQFGKPVTLSCSQTLNHNVMYWYQQKSSQAPKLLFHYYDKDFNNEADTPDNFQSRRPNTSFCFLDIRSPGLGDTAMYLCATSRVAGPQHFGDGTRLSIL.

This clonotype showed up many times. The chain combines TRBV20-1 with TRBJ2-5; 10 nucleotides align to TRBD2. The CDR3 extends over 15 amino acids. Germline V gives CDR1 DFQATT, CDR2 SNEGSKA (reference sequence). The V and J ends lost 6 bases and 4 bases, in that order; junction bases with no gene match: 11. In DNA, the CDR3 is TGCAGTGCGGAAGAAGCGGGAGGGCCGAGAGAGACCCAGTACTTC. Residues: CSAEEAGGPRETQYF.

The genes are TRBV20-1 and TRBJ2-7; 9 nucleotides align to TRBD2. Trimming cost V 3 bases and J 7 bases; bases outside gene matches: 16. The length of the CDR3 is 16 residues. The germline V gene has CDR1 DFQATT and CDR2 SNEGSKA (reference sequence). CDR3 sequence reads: CSARSLAGLSYEEQYF. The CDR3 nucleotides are TGCAGTGCTAGGAGCCTAGCGGGACTTTCCTACGAGGAGCAGTACTTC.

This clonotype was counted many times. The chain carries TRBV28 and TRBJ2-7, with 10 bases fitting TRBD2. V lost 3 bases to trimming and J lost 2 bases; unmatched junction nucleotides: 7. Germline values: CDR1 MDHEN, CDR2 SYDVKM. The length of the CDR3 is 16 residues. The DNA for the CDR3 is TGTGCCAGCAGTTTTTTAGGAGCGGGAGGGCCCTACGAGCAGTACTTC. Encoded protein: CASSFLGAGGPYEQYF.

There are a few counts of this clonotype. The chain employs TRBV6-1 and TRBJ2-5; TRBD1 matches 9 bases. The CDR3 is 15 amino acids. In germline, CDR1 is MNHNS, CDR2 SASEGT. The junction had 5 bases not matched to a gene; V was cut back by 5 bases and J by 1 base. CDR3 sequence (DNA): TGTGCCAGCAGTCTGACAGGGGGGTCCCAAGAGACCCAGTACTTC. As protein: CASSLTGGSQETQYF.

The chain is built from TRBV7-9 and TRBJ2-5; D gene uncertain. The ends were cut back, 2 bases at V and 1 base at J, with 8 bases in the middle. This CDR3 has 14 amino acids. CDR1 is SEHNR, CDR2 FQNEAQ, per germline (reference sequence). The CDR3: CASSLFSAQETQYF. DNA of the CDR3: TGTGCCAGCAGCTTATTTAGTGCCCAAGAGACCCAGTACTTC.

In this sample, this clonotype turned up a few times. CDR3: CATSATSGNTGELFF. For the CDR3, the DNA is TGTGCCACCAGTGCAACTAGCGGGAACACCGGGGAGCTGTTTTTT. The chain employs TRBV24-1 and TRBJ2-2, with TRBD2 matching 8 bases. CDR3 size: 15 residues. The V segment lost 5 bases and the J segment 1 base; nucleotides outside the gene matches: 2. Germline V gene data show CDR1 as KGHDR and CDR2 as SFDVKD.

The CDR3 DNA reads as TGTGCCAGCAGCTTAGGCTCCTTGACCAATGAGCAGTTCTTC. Its protein is CASSLGSLTNEQFF. This chain connects TRBV7-6 to TRBJ2-5; D not certain. TRBJ2-1 matches the DNA end more closely, so the J call is doubtful. CDR1 is SGHVS, CDR2 FNYEAQ, per germline. The CDR3 runs to 14 residues.

The CDR3: CASSTKDSRNTGELFF. The CDR3 nucleotides read TGTGCCAGCAGTACCAAGGACAGTAGAAACACCGGGGAGCTGTTTTTT. The J gene is TRBJ2-2, the V gene TRBV12-3 or TRBV12-4; TRBD1 is a possible D gene (6 bases). V lost 5 bases and J lost 2, with 15 bases in between. The CDR3 runs 16 residues.

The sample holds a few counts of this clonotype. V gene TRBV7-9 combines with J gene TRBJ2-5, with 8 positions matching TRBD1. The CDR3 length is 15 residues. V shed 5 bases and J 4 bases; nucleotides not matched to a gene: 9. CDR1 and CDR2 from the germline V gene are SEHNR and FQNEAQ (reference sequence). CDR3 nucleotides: TGTGCCAGCAGCCGTCATGGACAGGGAAGAGAGACCCAGTACTTC. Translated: CASSRHGQGRETQYF.